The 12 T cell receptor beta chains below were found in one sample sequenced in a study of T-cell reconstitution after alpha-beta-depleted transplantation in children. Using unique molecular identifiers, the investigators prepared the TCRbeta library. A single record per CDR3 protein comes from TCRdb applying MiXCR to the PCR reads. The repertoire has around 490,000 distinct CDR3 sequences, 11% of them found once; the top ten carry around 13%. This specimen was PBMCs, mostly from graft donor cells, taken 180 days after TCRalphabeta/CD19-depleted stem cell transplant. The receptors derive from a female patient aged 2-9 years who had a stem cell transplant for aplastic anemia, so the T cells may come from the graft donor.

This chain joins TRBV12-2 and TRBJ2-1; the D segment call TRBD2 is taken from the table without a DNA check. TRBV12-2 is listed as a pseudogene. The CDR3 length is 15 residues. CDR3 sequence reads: CASRFGCGRVDEQFF. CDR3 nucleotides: TGTGCAAGTCGCTTCGGTTGCGGTAGGGTAGATGAGCAGTTCTTC.

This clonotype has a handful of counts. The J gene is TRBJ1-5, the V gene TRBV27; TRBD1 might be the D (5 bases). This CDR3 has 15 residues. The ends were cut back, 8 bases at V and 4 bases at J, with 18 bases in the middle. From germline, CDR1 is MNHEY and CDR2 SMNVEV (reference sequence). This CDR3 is CASPPSDTTNQPQHF. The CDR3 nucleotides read TGTGCCAGCCCTCCCTCGGACACCACAAATCAGCCCCAGCATTTT.

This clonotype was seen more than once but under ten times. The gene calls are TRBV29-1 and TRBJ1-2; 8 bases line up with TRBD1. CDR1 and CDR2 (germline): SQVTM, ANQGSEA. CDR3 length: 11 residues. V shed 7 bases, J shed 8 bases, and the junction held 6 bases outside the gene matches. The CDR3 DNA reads TGCAGCGCCAGGACAGGGCGCGGCTACACCTTC. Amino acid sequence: CSARTGRGYTF.

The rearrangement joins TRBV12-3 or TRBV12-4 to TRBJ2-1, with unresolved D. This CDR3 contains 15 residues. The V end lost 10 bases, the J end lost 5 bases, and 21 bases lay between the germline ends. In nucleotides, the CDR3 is TGTGCCACTAGGCCTCACAGCCCCTACGACAATGAGCAGTTCTTC. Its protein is CATRPHSPYDNEQFF.

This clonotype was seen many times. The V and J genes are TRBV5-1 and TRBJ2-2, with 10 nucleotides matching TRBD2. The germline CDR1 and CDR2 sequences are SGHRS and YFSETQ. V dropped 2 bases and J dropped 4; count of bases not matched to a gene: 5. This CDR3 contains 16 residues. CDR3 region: CASSFVAGGVTGELFF. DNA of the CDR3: TGCGCCAGCAGCTTTGTAGCGGGAGGAGTCACCGGGGAGCTGTTTTTT.

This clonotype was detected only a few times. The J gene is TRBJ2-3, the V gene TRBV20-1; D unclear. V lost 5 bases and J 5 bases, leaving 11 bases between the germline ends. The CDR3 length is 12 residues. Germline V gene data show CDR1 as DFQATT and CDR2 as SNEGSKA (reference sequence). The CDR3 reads CSAPKGRDTQYF. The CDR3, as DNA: TGCAGTGCTCCCAAAGGTAGAGATACGCAGTATTTT.

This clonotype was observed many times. The CDR3 here is CASRYGQGGEQFF. The CDR3 region has the DNA TGTGCCAGCAGGTACGGACAGGGCGGTGAGCAGTTCTTC. This chain links TRBV12-3 or TRBV12-4 with TRBJ2-1; TRBD1 matches 8 bases. After removal of 6 bases from V and 9 bases from J, the junction contained 7 bases not matched to a gene. This CDR3 region has 13 residues.

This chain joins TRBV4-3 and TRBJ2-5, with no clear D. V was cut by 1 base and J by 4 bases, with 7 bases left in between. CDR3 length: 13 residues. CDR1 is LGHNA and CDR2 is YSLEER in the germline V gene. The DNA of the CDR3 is TGCGCCAGCAGCCAAGCGACATCAGAGACCCAGTACTTC. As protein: CASSQATSETQYF.

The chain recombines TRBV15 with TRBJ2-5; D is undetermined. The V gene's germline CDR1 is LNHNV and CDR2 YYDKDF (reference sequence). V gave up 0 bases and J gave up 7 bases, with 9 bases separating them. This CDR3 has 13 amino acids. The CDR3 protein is CATSRDPTGTQYF. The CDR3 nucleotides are TGTGCCACCAGCAGAGATCCAACGGGGACCCAGTACTTC.

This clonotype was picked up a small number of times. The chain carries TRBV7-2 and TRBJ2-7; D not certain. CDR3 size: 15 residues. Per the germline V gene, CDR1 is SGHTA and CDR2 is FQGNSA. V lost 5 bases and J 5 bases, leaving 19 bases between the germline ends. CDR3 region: CASSMAWRNVNEQYF. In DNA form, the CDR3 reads TGTGCCAGCAGCATGGCCTGGCGAAACGTAAACGAGCAGTACTTC.

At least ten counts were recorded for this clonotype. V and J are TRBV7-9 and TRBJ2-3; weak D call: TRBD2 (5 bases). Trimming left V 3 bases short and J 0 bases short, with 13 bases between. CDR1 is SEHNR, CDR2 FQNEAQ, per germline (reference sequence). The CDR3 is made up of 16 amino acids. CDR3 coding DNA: TGTGCCAGCAGCTTTGTACCGGGATGGAGCACAGATACGCAGTATTTT. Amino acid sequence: CASSFVPGWSTDTQYF.

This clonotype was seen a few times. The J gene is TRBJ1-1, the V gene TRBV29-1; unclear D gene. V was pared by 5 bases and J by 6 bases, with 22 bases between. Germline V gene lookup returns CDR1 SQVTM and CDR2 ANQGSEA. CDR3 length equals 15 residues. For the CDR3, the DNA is TGCAGCGTTTCTACTGGACTCTATCAGAAGCCTGAAGCTTTCTTT. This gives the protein CSVSTGLYQKPEAFF.